This T cell receptor beta chain was identified in a study of blood T cell repertoires in COVID-19. Study at large: The United States, Italy and Spain were the sources of the acute and convalescent COVID-19 samples. T cells, B-cell-depleted T cells, or PBMCs supplied cDNA or gDNA.

Sequencing was performed with immunoSEQ multiplex PCR; in TCRdb, only in-frame clones are kept and a portion is missing. The data show approximately 500,000 clones, 85% to 90% seen once. The CDR3 sequence is 14 residues long. The V gene lost 2 bases and the J gene lost 4 bases, with 9 bases spanning the gap. Germline CDR1 LNHDA, CDR2 SQIVND (reference sequence). The chain links TRBV19 to TRBJ1-5, with D uncertain. Sequences were obtained from peripheral blood. The source of this sequence is a woman aged 45-60 years with COVID-19, enrolled during active disease. DNA of the CDR3: TGTGCCAGTAGTATATCCGGGGAAAATCAGCCCCAGCATTTT. Translation: CASSISGENQPQHF.